This T cell receptor beta chain came from a study of beta chain features in type 1 diabetes. Whole-study results and caveats: Within each of all four CD4+ subsets, Type 1 diabetes patients had TCRB CDR3s that were moderately but significantly shorter.

Reverse transcription of all isolated RNA meant that expressed TCRB transcripts were sequenced. The repertoire was sequenced with immunoSEQ multiplex PCR; TCRdb's copy has only in-frame clones and lacks some. The repertoire includes 120,000 to 150,000 clones, approximately 13% of them detected once, and under 1.5% sits in the top ten. The CDR3 loop spans 13 amino acids. From germline, CDR1 is GTSNPN and CDR2 SVGIG (reference sequence). The V gene lost 0 bases and the J gene lost 1 base, with 6 bases spanning the gap. A note on this clone: The target antigen is unknown.

The chain couples TRBV30 to TRBJ2-5; D is ambiguous. The source of this sequence is a man aged 18 to 30 with type 1 diabetes. The sample comprised central memory CD4+ T cells from blood. DNA of the CDR3: TGTGCCTGGAGTGTACGACCCCAAGAGACCCAGTACTTC. Protein: CAWSVRPQETQYF. The full variable domain, its missing parts supplied by reference TRBV30 and TRBJ2-5, is SQTIHQWPATLVQPVGSPLSLECTVEGTSNPNLYWYRQAAGRGLQLLFYSVGIGQISSEVPQNLSASRPQDRQFILSSKKLLLSDSGFYLCAWSVRPQETQYFGPGTRLLVL.